Shown below are 2 T cell receptor beta chains from a single sample sequenced in a study of T cells after yellow fever vaccination. Using its own MiXCR run on the 5' RACE reads, TCRdb lists one record per CDR3 protein. The top ten hold 36% of the sample, which has under 200,000 distinct CDR3 sequences, 11% seen once. Material: CD8+ T cells sorted from PBMCs, obtained 15 days after the yellow fever booster vaccination. These receptors were collected from a man aged 18 to 29 who received the YFV17D yellow fever vaccine.

This clonotype showed up just a few times. The gene calls are TRBV7-2 and TRBJ2-5; TRBD2 is a possible D gene (7 bases). From germline, CDR1 is SGHTA and CDR2 FQGNSA. The CDR3 sequence is 16 residues long. V lost 2 bases to trimming and J lost 1 base, with 14 bases between them. CDR3 nucleotide sequence: TGTGCCAGCAGCTTAATCGAGGGGGGGAGCCAAGAGACCCAGTACTTC. It is translated as CASSLIEGGSQETQYF.

The table lists this clonotype with many counts. V is TRBV5-1 and J is TRBJ2-7, with D unclear. Germline V gives CDR1 SGHRS, CDR2 YFSETQ. This CDR3 spans 16 amino acids. Trimming left V 3 bases short and J 0 bases short, with 16 bases between. The CDR3: CASSYSEVQSSYEQYF. The CDR3 DNA sequence: TGCGCCAGCAGCTACTCAGAAGTCCAAAGCTCCTACGAGCAGTACTTC.